Each of the 22 T cell receptor beta chains below was sequenced from the same sample in a study of T cell changes during pregnancy in multiple sclerosis. Sequencing used immunoSEQ multiplex PCR; TCRdb keeps in-frame clones, though not all of them. This table holds 45,000 to 60,000 clones, 92% found once. Specimen: CD4+ T cells from peripheral blood mononuclear cells, collected in the third trimester of pregnancy. The source is a female donor with multiple sclerosis, enrolled in a pregnancy study.

The chain employs TRBV14 and TRBJ2-5; D may be TRBD1 (6 bases). Germline V gene sequence: CDR1 SGHDN, CDR2 FVKESK. The CDR3 spans 15 residues. Trimming took off 2 bases at V and 1 base at J, with 11 bases between the two ends. The CDR3 spells CASSQNRDTQETQYF. The CDR3 DNA reads as TGTGCCAGCAGCCAAAACCGGGACACCCAAGAGACCCAGTACTTC.

V gene TRBV2 combines with J gene TRBJ2-7; D might be TRBD1 (5 bases). The CDR3 totals 13 residues. V was pared by 5 bases and J by 3 bases, with 11 bases between. From germline, CDR1 is SNHLY and CDR2 FYNNEI. The CDR3 protein is CASSTAGIYEQYF. The CDR3 DNA reads TGTGCCAGCAGTACAGCAGGGATCTACGAGCAGTACTTC.

The chain's CDR3 is CASRRGDNQPQHF. Here the CDR3 DNA reads TGTGCCAGCCGACGGGGTGACAATCAGCCCCAGCATTTT. This sequence joins TRBV6-5 and TRBJ1-5; D not certain. Germline V gene lookup returns CDR1 MNHEY and CDR2 SVGAGI. The CDR3 is 13 amino acids. Trimming pared 8 bases from V and 3 bases from J, leaving 11 bases between.

This chain links TRBV5-1 with TRBJ2-7; 9 bases are shared with TRBD1. This CDR3 contains 14 residues. Germline assignment: CDR1 SGHRS and CDR2 YFSETQ. After removal of 1 base from V and 2 bases from J, the junction contained 1 base not matched to a gene. CDR3 protein: CASSLRTGAYEQYF. DNA of the CDR3: TGCGCCAGCAGCTTGCGGACAGGGGCCTACGAGCAGTACTTC. Supplemented by reference TRBV5-1 and TRBJ2-7, the full variable domain reads KAGVTQTPRYLIKTRGQQVTLSCSPISGHRSVSWYQQTPGQGLQFLFEYFSETQRNKGNFPGRFSGRQFSNSRSEMNVSTLELGDSALYLCASSLRTGAYEQYFGPGTRLTVT.

This chain connects TRBV27 to TRBJ1-1, with D possibly TRBD1 on 6 matching bases. V lost 3 bases, J lost 0 bases, and 11 bases lay in between. Germline loops: CDR1 MNHEY, CDR2 SMNVEV (reference sequence). The CDR3 has 15 residues. This chain's CDR3 is CASSFNGQMNTEAFF. CDR3 sequence (DNA): TGTGCCAGCAGTTTTAACGGACAGATGAACACTGAAGCTTTCTTT.

This sequence joins TRBV2 and TRBJ2-7; 10 bases are a match to TRBD1. The V gene's germline CDR1 is SNHLY and CDR2 FYNNEI. The CDR3 has 12 amino acids. Germline trimming cut 9 bases from V and 7 bases from J; bases unmatched to any gene: 6. The CDR3 sequence: CARGTGVGEQYF. The CDR3 DNA sequence: TGTGCCAGGGGGACAGGGGTCGGGGAGCAGTACTTC.

This chain links TRBV28 with TRBJ1-4, with a weak D call TRBD1 (5 bases). Trimming removed 8 bases at V and 7 bases at J, with 17 bases between. This CDR3 is built from 14 residues. CDR1 is MDHEN and CDR2 is SYDVKM in the germline V gene. The DNA of the CDR3 is TGTGCCAGCCTCACCCCAGGGCTGGGTGAAAAACTGTTTTTT. Residues: CASLTPGLGEKLFF.

V gene TRBV19 combines with J gene TRBJ2-3; TRBD1 agrees at 12 bases. Trimming took 9 bases from V and 4 from J; bases not matched to a gene: 5. Per the germline V gene, CDR1 is LNHDA and CDR2 is SQIVND (reference sequence). CDR3 length: 14 residues. CDR3 sequence: CASEGQGAADTQYF. DNA of the CDR3: TGTGCCAGCGAGGGACAGGGGGCCGCAGATACGCAGTATTTT.

The chain uses TRBV5-8 and TRBJ2-7, with D possibly matching TRBD1 (6 bases). V dropped 4 bases and J dropped 1 base, with 15 bases sitting between them. The CDR3 consists of 15 residues. Looked up from germline, CDR1 is SGHTS and CDR2 is YDEGEE. Written as DNA, the CDR3 is TGTGCCAGCAGCCTACACAGGGTCCAGTCCTACGAGCAGTACTTC. Its protein is CASSLHRVQSYEQYF.

This chain joins TRBV19 and TRBJ2-7; no definite D call. V lost 5 bases and J 0 bases, leaving 8 bases between the germline ends. This CDR3 region has 13 residues. Germline V gives CDR1 LNHDA, CDR2 SQIVND (reference sequence). The CDR3 region is CASSPVRSYEQYF. CDR3 DNA: TGTGCCAGTAGTCCGGTTCGCTCCTACGAGCAGTACTTC.

The rearrangement links TRBV7-2 to TRBJ2-1; 10 bases fit TRBD2. The CDR3 totals 17 residues. CDR1 is SGHTA, CDR2 FQGNSA, per germline. Germline trimming cut 5 bases from V and 5 bases from J; bases unmatched to any gene: 12. The CDR3 DNA reads as TGTGCCAGCAGCGCTAGGAGGCTAGCGGGAGTAAACAATGAGCAGTTCTTC. Protein product: CASSARRLAGVNNEQFF.

The chain has TRBV10-3 and TRBJ2-1; 9 bases agree with TRBD1. The CDR3 has 15 residues. V lost 4 bases and J lost 5; bases outside the gene matches: 6. The V gene's germline CDR1 is ENHRY and CDR2 SYGVKD. CDR3: CAISGGQGGNNEQFF. CDR3 DNA: TGTGCCATCAGTGGGGGACAGGGAGGGAACAATGAGCAGTTCTTC.

The chain has TRBV6-5 and TRBJ2-7; maybe TRBD1 (5 bases). The ends were cut back, 5 bases at V and 0 bases at J, with 11 bases in the middle. The germline gives CDR1 MNHEY, CDR2 SVGAGI. This CDR3 is built from 14 residues. CDR3 sequence: CASSRTYSSYEQYF. For the CDR3, the DNA is TGTGCCAGCAGTAGGACATACAGCTCCTACGAGCAGTACTTC.

The rearrangement joins TRBV6-6 to TRBJ1-1; D gene unclear. This CDR3 has 11 residues. V shed 6 bases and J shed 7 bases, with 9 bases lying between them. Germline V lookup: CDR1 MNHNY, CDR2 SVGAGI (reference sequence). The chain's CDR3 is CASSDGFEAFF. CDR3 DNA sequence: TGTGCCAGCAGCGACGGGTTTGAAGCTTTCTTT.

The chain combines TRBV7-2 with TRBJ1-3, with D unresolved. V was clipped by 1 base and J by 4 bases, with 17 bases between them. The CDR3 covers 17 residues. Germline CDR1 is SGHTA and CDR2 is FQGNSA. For the CDR3, the DNA is TGTGCCAGCAGCTTAGTACCGGGTCCAACGACCGGAAACACCATATATTTT. Translation: CASSLVPGPTTGNTIYF.

This sequence joins TRBV28 and TRBJ2-1, with 8 nucleotides matching TRBD1. The junction had 11 bases not matched to a gene; V was cut back by 7 bases and J by 9 bases. Germline V gene data show CDR1 as MDHEN and CDR2 as SYDVKM. The CDR3 runs to 14 residues. This CDR3 reads CASNIQGAPPEQFF. CDR3 DNA sequence: TGTGCCAGCAATATCCAGGGGGCTCCCCCTGAGCAGTTCTTC.

The chain is built from TRBV5-1 and TRBJ2-7; possibly TRBD1 for D (6 bases). CDR3 length: 14 residues. Trimming removed 3 bases at V and 2 bases at J, with 12 bases between. Germline lookup yields CDR1 SGHRS and CDR2 YFSETQ. CDR3 loop: CASSSGENPYEQYF. The CDR3 DNA reads as TGCGCCAGCAGCTCAGGGGAAAACCCCTACGAGCAGTACTTC.

The chain links TRBV9 to TRBJ2-7, with a tentative D call TRBD2 (7 bases). Germline values: CDR1 SGDLS, CDR2 YYNGEE. The V and J ends lost 0 bases and 2 bases respectively, with 15 bases between them. This CDR3 has 16 residues. The CDR3 DNA sequence: TGTGCCAGCAGCGTAGGTGGGGGGGGCGCCCCCTACGAGCAGTACTTC. It translates to CASSVGGGGAPYEQYF.

V gene TRBV27 combines with J gene TRBJ1-1; no definite D call. Trimming cost V 6 bases and J 2 bases, with 13 bases left between them. The germline gives CDR1 MNHEY, CDR2 SMNVEV (reference sequence). This CDR3 has 14 amino acids. CDR3 sequence: CASRVYQENTEAFF. The CDR3 DNA is TGTGCCAGCAGAGTGTATCAGGAAAACACTGAAGCTTTCTTT.

The chain has TRBV19 and TRBJ2-1, with D perhaps matching TRBD1 (6 bases). Germline lookup yields CDR1 LNHDA and CDR2 SQIVND (reference sequence). The CDR3 extends over 11 amino acids. V was trimmed by 6 bases and J by 11 bases, leaving 11 bases between them. DNA for the CDR3: TGTGCCAGTAGAGACCAGGGGAAGCAGTTCTTC. Residues: CASRDQGKQFF.

This chain connects TRBV28 to TRBJ2-7; D might be TRBD1 (5 bases). Trimming left V 6 bases short and J 1 base short, with 22 bases between. The CDR3 spans 17 residues. Germline V lookup: CDR1 MDHEN, CDR2 SYDVKM. The CDR3 reads CASRDNWGNAPSYEQYF. The CDR3, as DNA: TGTGCCAGCAGGGACAACTGGGGTAACGCTCCTTCCTACGAGCAGTACTTC.

The chain combines TRBV19 with TRBJ2-1, with D possibly being TRBD2 (5 bases). Between the trimmed V and J ends, which lost 5 bases and 7 bases, there was a span of 15 bases. There are 14 residues in the CDR3. Germline CDR1 and CDR2: LNHDA and SQIVND (reference sequence). CDR3 sequence: CASSPGLVGNEQFF. CDR3 nucleotide sequence: TGTGCCAGTAGTCCCGGACTCGTCGGAAATGAGCAGTTCTTC. The variable domain in full, with the rest retrieved from reference TRBV19 and TRBJ2-1, is DGGITQSPKYLFRKEGQNVTLSCEQNLNHDAMYWYRQDPGQGLRLIYYSQIVNDFQKGDIAEGYSVSREKKESFPLTVTSAQKNPTAFYLCASSPGLVGNEQFFGPGTRLTVL.